This TCR beta chain was found in a study of metastatic and nonmetastatic thyroid tumors. Whole-study context: Repertoires from malignant and benign thyroid patients were compared across blood and tumor or nodule tissue. Study observations and caveats: Malignant thyroid tumors reportedly exceeded benign nodules significantly in TCR beta diversity, with the difference appearing in blood and tumor.

Remarks on this clone: Its antigen is still unknown.

This CDR3 has 15 residues. The germline V gene has CDR1 MNHEY and CDR2 SMNVEV (reference sequence). V lost 6 bases, J lost 2 bases, and 2 bases stayed unmatched. Per the original methods: Clinicopathological groups differed in CDR3, with these differences serving to build a distant-metastasis classifier for papillary thyroid cancer. MiXCR was used by TCRdb to re-call the PCR reads. The V and J calls come from TCRdb's annotation, not from the publication. This sample carries about 38,000 clones, about 29% of them seen once, and the ten largest clones take about a tenth. Among the patients, none had received any treatment before thyroid surgery.

The V gene is TRBV27, the J gene TRBJ2-6, with 9 nucleotides matching TRBD2. This clonotype originated in a male donor with papillary thyroid cancer or a benign thyroid nodule (not recorded which). Some clones in this sample may be carry-over from other donors' samples. Sample: blood. CDR3 sequence reads: CASRAGGAGANVLTF. CDR3 nucleotide sequence: TGTGCCAGCAGGGCGGGGGGGGCTGGGGCCAACGTCCTGACTTTC.